This T cell receptor (beta chain) is from a study of blood T cell repertoires in COVID-19. This CDR3 has 12 amino acids. The germline V and J ends were trimmed by 7 bases and 3 bases, with 11 bases remaining between them. Germline CDR1 SGHRS, CDR2 YFSETQ. Produced via immunoSEQ multiplex PCR; TCRdb's table is partial and in-frame only. The sample lists around 81,000 clones, approximately 80% seen once, with roughly 14% in the top ten. The TCR was taken from a human donor in a cohort sampled during active COVID-19. The sequenced sample was peripheral blood. J is TRBJ2-7 and V is TRBV5-1, with D uncertain. The CDR3 loop is CASSLSHYEQYF. The CDR3 nucleotides are TGCGCCAGCTCTCTGAGCCACTACGAGCAGTACTTC.